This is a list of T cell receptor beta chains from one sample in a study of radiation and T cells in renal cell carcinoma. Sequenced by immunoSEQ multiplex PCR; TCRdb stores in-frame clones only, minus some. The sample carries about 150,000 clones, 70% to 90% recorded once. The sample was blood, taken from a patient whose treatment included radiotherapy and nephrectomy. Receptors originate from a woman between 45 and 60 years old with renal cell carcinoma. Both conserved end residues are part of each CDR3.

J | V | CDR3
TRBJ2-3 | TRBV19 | CASSISGTTTPDTQYF
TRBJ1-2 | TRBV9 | CASSGDYGYTF
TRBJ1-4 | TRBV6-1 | CASSTRAQGEKLFF
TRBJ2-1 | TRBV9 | CASSPMGQAYNEQFF
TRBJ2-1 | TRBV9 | CASSDARSPSSYNEQFF
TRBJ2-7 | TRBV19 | CASSPYSAAGGKKKYF
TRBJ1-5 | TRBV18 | CASSTARGQPQHF
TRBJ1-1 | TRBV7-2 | CASSGDRITEAFF
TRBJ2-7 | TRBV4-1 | CASSQGTTQTYEQYF
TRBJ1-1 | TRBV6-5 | CASSYAAGNTEAFF
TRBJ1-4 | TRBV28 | CASSFQGEKLFF
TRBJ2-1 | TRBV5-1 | CASSPGSADEQFF
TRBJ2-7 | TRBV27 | CASRVLAGDVYEQYF
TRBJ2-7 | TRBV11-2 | CASSLDRFESEQYF
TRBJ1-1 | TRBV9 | CASSTGGTNTEAFF
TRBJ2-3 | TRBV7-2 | CASILGGARTDTQYF
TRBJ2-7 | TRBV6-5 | CASSLPGAYREQYF
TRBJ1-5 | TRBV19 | CASSMGQWNSNQPQHF
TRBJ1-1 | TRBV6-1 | CASSEYDRTEAFF
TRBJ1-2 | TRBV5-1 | CASSLDPGAGGHGYTF
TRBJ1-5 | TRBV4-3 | CASSQETGGIQPQHF
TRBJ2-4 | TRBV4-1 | CASSQVDRAQAKNIQYF
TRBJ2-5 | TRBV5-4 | CASSLVRDQETQYF
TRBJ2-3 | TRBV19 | CASSTRRSLAGGPDTQYF
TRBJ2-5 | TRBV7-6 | CASSLALTRPVTQYF
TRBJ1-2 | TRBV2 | CASSEARPAGADRGGYTF
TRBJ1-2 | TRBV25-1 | CASSRTGSYGYTF
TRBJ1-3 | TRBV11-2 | CASSLDLASSGNTIYF
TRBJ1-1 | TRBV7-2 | CASSYAGTNTEAFF
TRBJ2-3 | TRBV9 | CASSVQGAGTDTQYF
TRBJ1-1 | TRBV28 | CASSFRNTEAFF
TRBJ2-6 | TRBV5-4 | CASSPTGYDSGANVLTF
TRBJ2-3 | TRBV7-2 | CASSRGGHLDTQYF
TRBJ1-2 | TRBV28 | CATGGRDFSGYTF
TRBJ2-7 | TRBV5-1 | CASSPFPGLKAYEQYF
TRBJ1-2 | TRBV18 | CASSPDGRDYGYTF
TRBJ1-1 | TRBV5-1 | CASSPNGDGEAFF
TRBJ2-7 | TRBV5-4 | CASSLSSLNWEQYF
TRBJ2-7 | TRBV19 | CASSIAGTGGHEQYF
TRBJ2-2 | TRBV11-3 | CASSPSPSVAGELFF
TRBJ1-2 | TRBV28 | CASINYRDYLNYGYTF
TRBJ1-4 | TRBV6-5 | CASSYSGVSNEKLFF
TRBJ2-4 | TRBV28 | CASTSGTRLLVAKNIQYF
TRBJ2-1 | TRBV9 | CASSAPGAYNEQFF
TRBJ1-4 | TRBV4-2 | CASSQKGETNEKLFF
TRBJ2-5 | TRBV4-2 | CASSQDGQYF
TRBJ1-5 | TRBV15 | CATSRDLISNQPQHF
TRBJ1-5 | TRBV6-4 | CASNRDGYSFHQPQHF
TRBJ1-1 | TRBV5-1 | CASSSLVGAFEAFF
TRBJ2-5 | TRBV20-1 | CSAKKSETQYF
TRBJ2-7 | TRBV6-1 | CASSPQDYEQYF
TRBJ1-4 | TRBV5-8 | CASSLAVTDDEKLFF
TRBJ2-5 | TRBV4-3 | CASSQDYRGVQETQYF
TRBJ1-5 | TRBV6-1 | CASSARVRNQPQHF
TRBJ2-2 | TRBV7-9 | CASSPWDRGNTGELFF
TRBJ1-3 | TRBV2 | CASTSPSAPGNTIYF
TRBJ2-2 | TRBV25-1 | CASSEHPGGPGGELFF
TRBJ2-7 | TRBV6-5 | CASSADVEGDEQYF
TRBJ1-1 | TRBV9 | CASSLRRGGAFF